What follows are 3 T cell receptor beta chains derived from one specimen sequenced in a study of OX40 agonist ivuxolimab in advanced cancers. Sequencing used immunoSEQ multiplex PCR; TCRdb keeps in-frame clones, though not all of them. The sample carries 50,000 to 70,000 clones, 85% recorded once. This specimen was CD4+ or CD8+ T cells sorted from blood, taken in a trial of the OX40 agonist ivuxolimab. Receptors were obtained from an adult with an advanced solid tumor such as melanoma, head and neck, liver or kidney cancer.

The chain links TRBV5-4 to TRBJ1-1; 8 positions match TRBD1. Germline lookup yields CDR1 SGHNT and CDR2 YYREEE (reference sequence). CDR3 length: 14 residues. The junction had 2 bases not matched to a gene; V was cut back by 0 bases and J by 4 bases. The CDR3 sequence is CASSLAGGGTEAFF. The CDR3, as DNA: TGTGCCAGCAGCTTGGCAGGGGGCGGCACTGAAGCTTTCTTT.

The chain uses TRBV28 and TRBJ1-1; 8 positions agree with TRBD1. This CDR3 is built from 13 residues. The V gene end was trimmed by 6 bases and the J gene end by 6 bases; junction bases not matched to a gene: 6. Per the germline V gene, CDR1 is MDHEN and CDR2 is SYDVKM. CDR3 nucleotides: TGTGCCAGCAGAGCTCCAGGGGGCTCTGAAGCTTTCTTT. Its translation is CASRAPGGSEAFF.

CDR3 sequence reads: CASSFLKGGDTEAFF. DNA for the CDR3: TGTGCCAGTAGTTTCCTTAAGGGGGGGGACACTGAAGCTTTCTTT. The rearrangement uses TRBV19 and TRBJ1-1; a weak D match, TRBD1 (6 bases). Trimming shortened V by 5 bases and J by 3 bases, and 16 bases separated the two germline ends. CDR1 and CDR2 from the germline V gene are LNHDA and SQIVND (reference sequence). The CDR3 totals 15 residues.